Shown below are 12 T cell receptor beta chains from a single sample sequenced in a study of cytomegalovirus exposure and HLA in healthy donors. 13 Jbeta primers and 60 Vbeta primers were used for the PCR. The repertoire was sequenced with immunoSEQ multiplex PCR; TCRdb's copy has only in-frame clones and lacks some. The data show approximately 150,000 clones, around 75% seen once. The sample consisted of PBMCs. The receptors here all came from a woman aged 18-30 years in good health and CMV-seronegative.

The DNA of the CDR3 is TGTGCCAGCAGCCAAGTTAGGTTGGGGGATAGCGGGGTAGGGGAGCAGTTCTTC. Translated, it gives CASSQVRLGDSGVGEQFF. The chain links TRBV4-2 to TRBJ2-1; 8 bases are a match to TRBD2. The ends lost 1 base at V and 10 bases at J; junction bases unmatched: 18. The CDR3 runs 18 residues. Germline assignment: CDR1 LGHNA and CDR2 YNFKEQ.

This chain links TRBV9 with TRBJ2-5, with 9 bases fitting TRBD2. V was pared by 4 bases and J by 5 bases, with 12 bases of the junction left unmatched. Per germline, CDR1 SGDLS and CDR2 YYNGEE. This CDR3 contains 16 residues. The CDR3 DNA follows: TGTGCCAGCAGCCCCGTAGGGCGGGGGGGGCTGGAGACCCAGTACTTC. Encoded protein: CASSPVGRGGLETQYF.

On this clone itself: An end of the junction differs from the germline gene, which may be a read error. V gene TRBV19 combines with J gene TRBJ2-7; TRBD1 matches at 9 bases. This CDR3 contains 15 residues. Looked up from germline, CDR1 is LNHDA and CDR2 is SQIVND (reference sequence). For the CDR3, the DNA is TGTGCCAGTACCCCAACCGGGACAGGGTCCTTCGAGCAGTACTTC. Its translation is CASTPTGTGSFEQYF.

The chain joins TRBV28 to TRBJ1-4; D gene uncertain. The CDR3 contains 16 residues. Germline CDR1 is MDHEN and CDR2 is SYDVKM. The V end lost 5 bases, the J end lost 0 bases, and 13 bases lay between the germline ends. In DNA form, the CDR3 reads TGTGCCAGCAGTCAAACTTCGTCCTCAACTAATGAAAAACTGTTTTTT. It translates to CASSQTSSSTNEKLFF.

This clone was seen only a few times. The CDR3 nucleotides read TGTGCCAGCAGTTCCTACGGGACAGGGAACACTGAAGCTTTCTTT. Protein: CASSSYGTGNTEAFF. The gene calls are TRBV28 and TRBJ1-1, with 8 bases fitting TRBD1. The junction had 5 bases not matched to a gene; V was cut back by 4 bases and J by 1 base. The germline V gene has CDR1 MDHEN and CDR2 SYDVKM. The CDR3 has 15 residues.

The J gene is TRBJ2-5, the V gene TRBV30, with D perhaps matching TRBD2 (5 bases). Trimming stripped 6 bases from V and 9 bases from J, with 11 bases between. The CDR3 consists of 10 residues. Germline values: CDR1 GTSNPN, CDR2 SVGIG (reference sequence). CDR3 region: CACQVGAQYF. The DNA of the CDR3 is TGTGCCTGTCAGGTCGGGGCCCAGTACTTC.

V and J are TRBV11-2 and TRBJ2-1, with D tentatively TRBD2 (6 bases). Germline lookup yields CDR1 SGHAT and CDR2 FQNNGV. The CDR3 is made up of 14 amino acids. With 4 bases removed from V and 0 bases from J, the gap between germline ends came to 7 bases. The CDR3 loop is CASSYSGSYNEQFF. CDR3 nucleotides: TGTGCCAGCAGCTATAGCGGCTCCTACAATGAGCAGTTCTTC.

The chain has TRBV6-4 and TRBJ1-4, with 8 bases lining up with TRBD1. Germline V gives CDR1 MRHNA, CDR2 SNTAGT. The CDR3 runs to 16 residues. The trim removed 7 bases at V and 5 bases at J, leaving 12 bases unmatched. The CDR3 loop is CASIVIRQGWNEKLFF. For the CDR3, the DNA is TGTGCCAGCATTGTGATCCGACAGGGGTGGAATGAAAAACTGTTTTTT.

The chain joins TRBV4-1 to TRBJ2-2; tentatively, D is TRBD1 (6 bases). The CDR3 has 18 amino acids. The germline gives CDR1 MGHRA, CDR2 YSYEKL. V lost 3 bases to trimming and J lost 2 bases, with 19 bases between them. The CDR3 protein is CASSHPPRGQRNTGELFF. Here the CDR3 DNA reads TGCGCCAGCAGCCACCCCCCCCGGGGACAAAGAAACACCGGGGAGCTGTTTTTT.

The rearrangement links TRBV4-1 to TRBJ1-2, with D maybe TRBD1 (5 bases). CDR1 is MGHRA, CDR2 YSYEKL, per germline. The CDR3 loop spans 13 amino acids. Trimming stripped 0 bases from V and 14 bases from J, with 16 bases between. This CDR3 reads CASSQDRQTVNTF. In DNA, the CDR3 is TGCGCCAGCAGCCAAGATCGGCAGACAGTGAATACCTTC.

The chain recombines TRBV27 with TRBJ1-5, with D possibly matching TRBD1 (5 bases). The V end was cut by 2 bases, the J end by 5 bases, with 16 bases between. This CDR3 has 16 residues. CDR1 MNHEY and CDR2 SMNVEV come from the germline V gene (reference sequence). DNA for the CDR3: TGTGCCAGCAGTTTAGGCACAGGAAGGAGGGATCAGCCCCAGCATTTT. This codes for CASSLGTGRRDQPQHF.

V gene TRBV10-1 combines with J gene TRBJ2-3; 10 positions agree with TRBD2. Per germline, CDR1 WNHNN and CDR2 SYGVQD (reference sequence). V was clipped by 3 bases and J by 4 bases; unmatched bases: 4. CDR3 length: 15 amino acids. The CDR3 loop reads CASSEGTSVADTQYF. In nucleotides, the CDR3 is TGCGCCAGCAGTGAAGGGACTAGCGTTGCAGATACGCAGTATTTT.